The clone carrying this T cell receptor (beta chain) was seen a handful of times. TCRdb redid the calling of the RT-PCR reads with MiXCR, one entry per CDR3 protein. The profile shows about a million distinct CDR3 sequences, roughly 17% of them singletons. This CDR3 has 17 residues. V lost 4 bases to trimming and J lost 7 bases, with 23 bases between them. The data belong to a study of patients and donors after allogeneic stem cell transplantation. The TCR comes from a human donor who was either an allogeneic HSCT recipient or a stem cell or donor lymphocyte infusion donor (not recorded which). It is not recorded whose cells these are; they may come from a transplant donor. The material sequenced was blood, either unsorted or a sorted T cell fraction (not recorded which). V usage is TRBV12-3 or TRBV12-4 and J usage is TRBJ2-1; possibly TRBD2 for D (6 bases). The CDR3 sequence is CASSSPPRGGWGNEQFF. The CDR3 DNA is TGTGCCAGCAGTTCCCCACCTAGGGGAGGATGGGGGAATGAGCAGTTCTTC.